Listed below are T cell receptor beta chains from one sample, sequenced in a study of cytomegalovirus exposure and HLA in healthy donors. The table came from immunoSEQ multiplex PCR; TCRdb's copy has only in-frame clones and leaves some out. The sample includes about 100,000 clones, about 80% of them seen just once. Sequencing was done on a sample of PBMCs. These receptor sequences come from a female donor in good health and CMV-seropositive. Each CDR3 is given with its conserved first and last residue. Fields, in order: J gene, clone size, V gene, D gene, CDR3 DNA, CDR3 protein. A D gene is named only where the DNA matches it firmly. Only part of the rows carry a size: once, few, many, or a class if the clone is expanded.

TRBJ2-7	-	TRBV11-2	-	TGTGCCAGCAGCTTAGGCGGGATAGTAGACGAGCAGTACTTC	CASSLGGIVDEQYF
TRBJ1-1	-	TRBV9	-	TGTGCCAGCAGCGCCTGGGGGGGCATGAACACTGAAGCTTTCTTT	CASSAWGGMNTEAFF
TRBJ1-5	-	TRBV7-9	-	TGTTCCAGCAGCCAATCGGGGGGCGTCGGGACTGGTCAGCCCCAGCATTTT	CSSSQSGGVGTGQPQHF
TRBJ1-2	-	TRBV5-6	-	TGTGCCAGCAGCCCCCCCGGGGGGGGCGAGTTGTACTATGGCTACACCTTC	CASSPPGGGELYYGYTF
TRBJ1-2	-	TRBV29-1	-	TGCAGCGTTGTGGGTTTCGGGGGCTACACCTTC	CSVVGFGGYTF
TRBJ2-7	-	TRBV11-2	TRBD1	TGTGCCAGCAGCTTATCCTCCGGGACAGGGGGTTTCTACGAGCAGTACTTC	CASSLSSGTGGFYEQYF
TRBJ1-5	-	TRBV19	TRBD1	TGTGCCAGTAGTATACCGACAGGGGGTAGCAATCAGCCCCAGCATTTT	CASSIPTGGSNQPQHF
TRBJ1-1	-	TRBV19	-	TGTGCCAGTAGTATTGGGAGGGAAAATTTAAACACTGAAGCTTTCTTT	CASSIGRENLNTEAFF
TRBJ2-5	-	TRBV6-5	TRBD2	TGTGCCAGCAGAAGACTAGCGGGGGGTGGGGAGACCCAGTACTTC	CASRRLAGGGETQYF
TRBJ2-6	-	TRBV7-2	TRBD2	TGTGCTAGCAGCTACCGGGTAGCGGGAGATACCGGGGCCAACGTCCTGACTTTC	CASSYRVAGDTGANVLTF
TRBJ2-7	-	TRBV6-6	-	TGTGCCAGCACCACCGCAAGGGGCGAGCAGTACTTC	CASTTARGEQYF
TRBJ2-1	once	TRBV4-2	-	TGTGCCAGCAGCCAATTACAAGGGGACTTCTCCTACAATGAGCAGTTCTTC	CASSQLQGDFSYNEQFF
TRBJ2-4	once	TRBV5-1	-	TGCGCCAGCAGCTTGAATGAGGGGGTGGCCAAAAACATTCAGTACTTC	CASSLNEGVAKNIQYF
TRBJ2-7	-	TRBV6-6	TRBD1	TGTGCCAGCAGTTACTCTCCAGGGGGCGAGGGGCAGTACTTC	CASSYSPGGEGQYF
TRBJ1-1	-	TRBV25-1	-	TGTGCCACCAAGCGGGGGCTGGGCACTGAAGCTTTCTTT	CATKRGLGTEAFF
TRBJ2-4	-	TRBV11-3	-	TGTGCCAGCAGCTTAGGGAAAAACAGTCAGTACTTC	CASSLGKNSQYF
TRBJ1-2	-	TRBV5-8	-	TGTGCCAGCAGCGGCAGGGGCGCCCTAAACTATGGCTACACCTTC	CASSGRGALNYGYTF
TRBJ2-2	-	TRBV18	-	TGTGCCAGCTCACCCCTCCCAACTAGCCCCGGGGAGCTGTTTTTT	CASSPLPTSPGELFF
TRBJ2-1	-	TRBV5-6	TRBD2	TGTGCCAGCAGCTTGGCGACTAGCGGGAACACCCACTACAATGAGCAGTTCTTC	CASSLATSGNTHYNEQFF
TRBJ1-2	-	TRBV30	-	TGTGCCTGGAGTGTAGGACAGACCGTAAACTATGGCTACACCTTC	CAWSVGQTVNYGYTF
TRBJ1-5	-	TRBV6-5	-	TGTGCCAGCAGCCCTTCGGAGGGACGCAATCAGCCCCAGCATTTT	CASSPSEGRNQPQHF
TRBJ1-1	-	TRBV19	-	TGTGCCAGTAGTATAGATCGTTTAGGGAGGGGTACGAACACTGAAGCTTTCTTT	CASSIDRLGRGTNTEAFF
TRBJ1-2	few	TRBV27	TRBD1	TGTGCCAGCAGTTTATCAAAGGGGGCCGCCTATGGCTACACCTTC	CASSLSKGAAYGYTF
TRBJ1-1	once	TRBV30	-	TGTGCCTGGGGCAAAGGGGGCACTGAAGCTTTCTTT	CAWGKGGTEAFF
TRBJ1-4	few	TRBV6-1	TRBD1	TGTGCCAGCAGTGAAGGCAGGGGGGATGAAAAACTGTTTTTT	CASSEGRGDEKLFF
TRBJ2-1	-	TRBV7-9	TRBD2	TGTGCCAGCAGCCCCTTAGCGGGTACCCGCTACAATGAGCAGTTCTTC	CASSPLAGTRYNEQFF
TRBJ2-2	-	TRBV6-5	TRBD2	TGTGCCAGCAGTCCTTCGGGGGGGTACACCGGGGAGCTGTTTTTT	CASSPSGGYTGELFF
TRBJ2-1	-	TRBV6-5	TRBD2	TGTGCCAGCAGTTACGCGGGAGGGACCTACAATGAGCAGTTCTTC	CASSYAGGTYNEQFF
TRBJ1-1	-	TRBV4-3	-	TGCGCCAGCAGCCAAGGCGGTAACACTGAAGCTTTCTTT	CASSQGGNTEAFF
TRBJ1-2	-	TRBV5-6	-	TGTGCCAGCAGCGTCCAGGGTGAACCTGGCTACACCTTC	CASSVQGEPGYTF
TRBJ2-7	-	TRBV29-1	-	TGCAGCGTTGATCGGGGTTCCACCTACGAGCAGTACTTC	CSVDRGSTYEQYF
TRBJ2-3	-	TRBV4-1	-	TGCGCCAGCAGCCAAGCACTGGAGGGATGGGATACGCAGTATTTT	CASSQALEGWDTQYF
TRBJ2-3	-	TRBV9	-	TGTGCCAGCAGCGATAGCGGAGCGCCTCCCCCCCCCGGAGATACGCAGTATTTT	CASSDSGAPPPPGDTQYF
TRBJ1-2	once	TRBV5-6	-	TGTGCCTCCGGTCGTGCTGGCTACACCTTC	CASGRAGYTF
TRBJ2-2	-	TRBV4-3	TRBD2	TGCGCCAGCAGCCGCCAGCTAGCGGGGGGGCCGGGCGGGGAGCTGTTTTTT	CASSRQLAGGPGGELFF
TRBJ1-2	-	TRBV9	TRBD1	TGTGCCAGCAGCCCAGCCGGGACAGGGGGTATTAAATATGGCTACACCTTC	CASSPAGTGGIKYGYTF
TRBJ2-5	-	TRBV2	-	TGTGCCAGCACCACCCTCGGGACTTTCCAGTACTTC	CASTTLGTFQYF
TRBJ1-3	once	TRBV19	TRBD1	TGTGCCACCAACCCCCGGACAGGGGCTGGAAACACCATATATTTT	CATNPRTGAGNTIYF
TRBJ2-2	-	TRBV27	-	TGTGCCAGCAGTTTATCCGCGTCCACCGGGGAGCTGTTTTTT	CASSLSASTGELFF
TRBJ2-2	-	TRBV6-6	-	TGTGCCAGCAGTTCCTCGACGGGAGCCGGGGAGCTGTTTTTT	CASSSSTGAGELFF
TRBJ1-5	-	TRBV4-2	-	TGTGCCAGCAGCCAAACGGTCAATAGCAATCAGCCCCAGCATTTT	CASSQTVNSNQPQHF
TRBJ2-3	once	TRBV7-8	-	TGTGCCAGCAGCCACCACCCGACACTAGCAGAAATGAGCACAGATACGCAGTATTTT	CASSHHPTLAEMSTDTQYF
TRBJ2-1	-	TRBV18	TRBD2	TGTGCCAGCTCACCTATCCCGGGACTAGCGGGAGGTCCCCCCCAAGAGCAGTTCTTC	CASSPIPGLAGGPPQEQFF
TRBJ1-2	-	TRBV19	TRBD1	TGTGCCAGTAGTATCCTTCCGGCAGGGGGCTATGGCTACACCTTC	CASSILPAGGYGYTF
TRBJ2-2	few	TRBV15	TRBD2	TGTGCCACCAGCAGAGATGGACTAGCGGTGAACACCGGGGAGCTGTTTTTT	CATSRDGLAVNTGELFF
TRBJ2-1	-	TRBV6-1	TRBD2	TGTGCCAGCGGGGGGGGTGGTGTCTACAATGAGCAGTTCTTC	CASGGGGVYNEQFF
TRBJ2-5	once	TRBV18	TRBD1	TGTGCCAGCTCACCAGGTGGGGGACAGGGCTCCCAAGAGACCCAGTACTTC	CASSPGGGQGSQETQYF
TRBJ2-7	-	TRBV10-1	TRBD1	TGCGCCAGCAGAGAGCCGGGACAGGGTCTGCCCGACTACGAGCAGTACTTC	CASREPGQGLPDYEQYF
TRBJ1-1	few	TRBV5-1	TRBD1	TGCGCCAGCAGCCGAGGACAGGGACTGAACACTGAAGCTTTCTTT	CASSRGQGLNTEAFF
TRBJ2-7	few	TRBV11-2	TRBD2	TGTGCCAGCAGGCTAGGGACGGTCGTAACCGGGAGGGGTTTCTACGAGCAGTACTTC	CASRLGTVVTGRGFYEQYF
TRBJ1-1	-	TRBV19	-	TGTGCCAGTAGTATGTCCACACCCTGGTCGAACACTGAAGCTTTCTTT	CASSMSTPWSNTEAFF
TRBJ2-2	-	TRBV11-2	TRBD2	TGTGCCAGCAGCCCCTGGACTAGTCCCGGGGAGCTGTTTTTT	CASSPWTSPGELFF
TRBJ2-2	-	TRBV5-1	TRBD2	TGCGCCAGCAGCCTAAGGCGGCTAGCGGGAGGCGGGGAGCTGTTTTTT	CASSLRRLAGGGELFF
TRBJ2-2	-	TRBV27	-	TGTGCCAGCAGTCCTACTAGGCCCGGGGAGCTGTTTTTT	CASSPTRPGELFF
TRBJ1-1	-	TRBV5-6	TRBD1	TGTGCCAGCACCCAGGGGGGTGAAGCTTTCTTT	CASTQGGEAFF
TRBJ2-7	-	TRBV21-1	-	TGTGCCGGACCCGGGGTACGGCGGAACTACGAGCAGTACTTC	CAGPGVRRNYEQYF
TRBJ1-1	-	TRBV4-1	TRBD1	TGCGCCAGCAGCCAAGAGCTTCACAGGGGTAGCACTGAAGCTTTCTTT	CASSQELHRGSTEAFF
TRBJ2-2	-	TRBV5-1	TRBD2	TGCGCCAGCAGCTCAGGACTAGCGGGCTCTGGGGTTAACACCGGGGAGCTGTTTTTT	CASSSGLAGSGVNTGELFF
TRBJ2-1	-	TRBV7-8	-	TGTGCCAGCAGCTTTTTATATGAGCAGTTCTTC	CASSFLYEQFF